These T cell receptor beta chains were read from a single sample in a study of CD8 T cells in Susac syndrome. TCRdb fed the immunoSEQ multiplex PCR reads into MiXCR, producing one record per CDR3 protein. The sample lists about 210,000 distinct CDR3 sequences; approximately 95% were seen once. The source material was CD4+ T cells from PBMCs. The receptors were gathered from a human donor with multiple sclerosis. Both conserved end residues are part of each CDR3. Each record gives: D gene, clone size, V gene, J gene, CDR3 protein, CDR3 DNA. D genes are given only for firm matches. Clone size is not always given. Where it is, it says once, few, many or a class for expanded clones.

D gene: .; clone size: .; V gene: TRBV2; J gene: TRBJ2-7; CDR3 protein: CASSGALLRAEQYF; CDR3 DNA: TGTGCCAGCAGTGGGGCCTTGTTAAGGGCCGAGCAGTACTTC
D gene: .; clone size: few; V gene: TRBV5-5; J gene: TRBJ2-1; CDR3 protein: CASSGTSYNEQFF; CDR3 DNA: TGTGCCAGTTCCGGGACCTCCTACAATGAGCAGTTCTTC
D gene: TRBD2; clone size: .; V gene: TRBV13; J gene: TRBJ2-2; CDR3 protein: CASSLTAGRPGELFF; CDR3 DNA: TGTGCCAGCAGCTTAACAGCGGGGCGACCCGGGGAGCTGTTTTTT
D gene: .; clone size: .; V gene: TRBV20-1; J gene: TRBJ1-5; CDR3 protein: CSARDQGGGNQPQHF; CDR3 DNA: TGCAGTGCTAGAGATCAGGGCGGGGGCAATCAGCCCCAGCATTTT
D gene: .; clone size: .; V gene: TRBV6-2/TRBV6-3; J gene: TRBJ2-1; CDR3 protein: CASISPVGSSYNEQFF; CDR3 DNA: TGTGCCAGCATCTCTCCTGTCGGGAGCTCCTACAATGAGCAGTTCTTC
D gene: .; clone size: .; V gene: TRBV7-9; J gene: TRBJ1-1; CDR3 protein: CASSLVRAGPNTEAFF; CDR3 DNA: TGTGCCAGCAGCTTAGTGCGGGCAGGCCCAAACACTGAAGCTTTCTTT
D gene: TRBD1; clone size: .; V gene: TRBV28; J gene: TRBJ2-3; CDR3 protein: CASSFPGQLGTQYF; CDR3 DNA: TGTGCCAGCAGTTTCCCGGGACAGTTAGGTACGCAGTATTTT
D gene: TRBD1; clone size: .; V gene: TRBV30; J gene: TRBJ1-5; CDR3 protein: CAWSVRTGRYQPQHF; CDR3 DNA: TGTGCCTGGAGTGTACGGACAGGGAGATATCAGCCCCAGCATTTT
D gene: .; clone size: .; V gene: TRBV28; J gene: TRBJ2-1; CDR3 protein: CASSFEGVSGEQFF; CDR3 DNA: TGTGCCAGCAGTTTTGAGGGAGTATCGGGTGAGCAGTTCTTC
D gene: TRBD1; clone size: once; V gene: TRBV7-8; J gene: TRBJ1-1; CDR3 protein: CASSRQGGITEAFF; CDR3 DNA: TGTGCCAGCAGCCGACAGGGAGGGATCACTGAAGCTTTCTTT
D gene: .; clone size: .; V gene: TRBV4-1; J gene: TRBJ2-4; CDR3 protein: CASSFRQTIAKNIQYF; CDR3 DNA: TGCGCCAGCAGCTTTCGACAGACTATAGCCAAAAACATTCAGTACTTC
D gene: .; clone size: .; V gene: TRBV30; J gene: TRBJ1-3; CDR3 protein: CAWGRLASGNTIYF; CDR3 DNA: TGTGCCTGGGGAAGGTTAGCCTCTGGAAACACCATATATTTT
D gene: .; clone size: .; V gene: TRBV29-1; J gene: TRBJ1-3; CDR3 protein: CSVRSGGNTIYF; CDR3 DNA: TGCAGCGTTCGGTCAGGGGGAAACACCATATATTTT
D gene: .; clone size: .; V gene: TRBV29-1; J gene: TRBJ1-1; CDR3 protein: CSATPGVTEAFF; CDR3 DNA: TGCAGCGCCACCCCAGGGGTCACAGAAGCTTTCTTT
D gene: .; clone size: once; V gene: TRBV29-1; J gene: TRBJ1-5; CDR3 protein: CSVVVQGSNQPQHF; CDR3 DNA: TGCAGCGTTGTTGTCCAGGGGAGCAATCAGCCCCAGCATTTT
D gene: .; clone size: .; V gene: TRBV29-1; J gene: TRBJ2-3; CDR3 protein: CSVAGQESTDTQYF; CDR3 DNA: TGCAGCGTTGCCGGGCAGGAGAGCACAGATACGCAGTATTTT
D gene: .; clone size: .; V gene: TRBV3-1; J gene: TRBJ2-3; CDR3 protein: CASSPRIERTQYF; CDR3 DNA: TGTGCCAGCAGCCCCCGTATCGAGCGGACGCAGTATTTT
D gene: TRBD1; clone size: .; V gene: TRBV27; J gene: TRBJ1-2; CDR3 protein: CASSLEGGVYGYTF; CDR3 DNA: TGTGCCAGCAGTTTAGAAGGGGGCGTCTATGGCTACACCTTC
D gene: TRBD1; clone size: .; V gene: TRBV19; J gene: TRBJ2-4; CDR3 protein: CASGTGLVAKNIQYF; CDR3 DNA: TGTGCCAGCGGGACAGGGTTGGTGGCCAAAAACATTCAGTACTTC
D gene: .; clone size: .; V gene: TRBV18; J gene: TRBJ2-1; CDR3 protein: CASSQGGEQFF; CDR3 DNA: TGTGCCAGCTCACAGGGAGGTGAGCAGTTCTTC
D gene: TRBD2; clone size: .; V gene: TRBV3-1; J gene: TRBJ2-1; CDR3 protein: CASSQVSGTSRNEQFF; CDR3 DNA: TGTGCCAGCAGCCAAGTGTCCGGGACTAGCAGGAATGAGCAGTTCTTC
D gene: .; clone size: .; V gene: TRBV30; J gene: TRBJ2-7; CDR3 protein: CALGEYSYEQYF; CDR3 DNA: TGTGCTCTCGGCGAATACTCCTACGAGCAGTACTTC
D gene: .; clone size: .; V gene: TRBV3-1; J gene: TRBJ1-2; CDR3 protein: CASSQGVLRGWYGYTF; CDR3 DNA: TGTGCCAGCAGCCAAGGGGTCCTCAGGGGATGGTATGGCTACACCTTC
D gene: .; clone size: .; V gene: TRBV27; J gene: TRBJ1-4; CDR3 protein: CASSRTNANEKLFF; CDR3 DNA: TGTGCCAGCAGTCGGACCAACGCAAATGAAAAACTGTTTTTT
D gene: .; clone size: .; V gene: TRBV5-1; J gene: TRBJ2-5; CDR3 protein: CASSPAGSQETQYF; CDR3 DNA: TGCGCCAGCAGCCCCGCCGGGAGCCAAGAGACCCAGTACTTC
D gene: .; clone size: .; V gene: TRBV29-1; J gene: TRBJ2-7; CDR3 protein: CSVGWGRSYEQYF; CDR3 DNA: TGCAGCGTTGGCTGGGGGAGGTCCTACGAGCAGTACTTC
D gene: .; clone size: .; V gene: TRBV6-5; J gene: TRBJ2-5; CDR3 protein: CASSYSVARENQETQYF; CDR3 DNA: TGTGCCAGCAGTTACTCAGTGGCCAGGGAAAACCAAGAGACCCAGTACTTC
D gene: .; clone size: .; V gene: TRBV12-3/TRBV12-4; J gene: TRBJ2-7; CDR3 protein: CASSSIGEQYF; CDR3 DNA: TGTGCCAGCAGTTCTATCGGTGAGCAGTACTTC
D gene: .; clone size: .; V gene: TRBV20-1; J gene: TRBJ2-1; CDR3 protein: CSARHENNEQFF; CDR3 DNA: TGCAGTGCAAGACATGAAAACAATGAGCAGTTCTTC
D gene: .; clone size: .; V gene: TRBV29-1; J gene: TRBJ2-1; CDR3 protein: CSVGAGGNEQFF; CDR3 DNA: TGCAGCGTTGGGGCGGGCGGGAATGAGCAGTTCTTC
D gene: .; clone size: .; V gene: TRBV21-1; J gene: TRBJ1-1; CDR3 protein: CASSKLQGNTEAFF; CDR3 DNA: TGTGCCAGCAGCAAATTACAGGGGAACACTGAAGCTTTCTTT
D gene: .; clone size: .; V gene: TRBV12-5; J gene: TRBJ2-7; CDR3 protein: CASGLVLGVGEQYF; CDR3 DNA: TGTGCTAGTGGTTTGGTACTGGGGGTCGGCGAGCAGTACTTC
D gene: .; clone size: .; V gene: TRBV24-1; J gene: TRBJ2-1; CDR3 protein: CATSDSRGYYNEQFF; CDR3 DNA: TGTGCCACCAGTGATTCGAGGGGATATTACAATGAGCAGTTCTTC
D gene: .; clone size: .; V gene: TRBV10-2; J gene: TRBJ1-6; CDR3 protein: CASSEPKTENNSPLHF; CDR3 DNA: TGCGCCAGCAGTGAGCCGAAGACGGAAAATAATTCACCCCTCCACTTT
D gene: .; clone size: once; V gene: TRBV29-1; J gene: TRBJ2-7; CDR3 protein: CSVPGGREQYF; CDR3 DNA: TGCAGCGTTCCTGGAGGGCGCGAGCAGTACTTC
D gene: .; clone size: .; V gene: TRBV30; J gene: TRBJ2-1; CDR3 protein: CANGTRGEQFF; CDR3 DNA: TGTGCCAACGGGACTCGGGGTGAGCAGTTCTTC
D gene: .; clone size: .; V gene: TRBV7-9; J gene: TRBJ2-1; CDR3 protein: CASSLAVQSNEQFF; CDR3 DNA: TGTGCCAGCAGCTTAGCGGTACAGAGCAATGAGCAGTTCTTC
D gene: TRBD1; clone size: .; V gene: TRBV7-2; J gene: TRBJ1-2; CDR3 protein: CASSPLMLGQYGYTF; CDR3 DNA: TGTGCCAGCAGCCCCCTCATGCTGGGACAGTATGGCTACACCTTC
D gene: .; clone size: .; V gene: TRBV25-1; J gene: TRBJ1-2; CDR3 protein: CASSGGTRPYGYTF; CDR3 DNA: TGTGCCAGCAGTGGAGGGACAAGACCTTATGGCTACACCTTC
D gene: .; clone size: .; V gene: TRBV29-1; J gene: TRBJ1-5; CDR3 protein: CSVLQDDSNQPQHF; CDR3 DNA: TGCAGCGTTCTCCAGGATGATAGCAATCAGCCCCAGCATTTT
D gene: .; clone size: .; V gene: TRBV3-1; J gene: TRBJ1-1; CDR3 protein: CASSPGTSWDTEAFF; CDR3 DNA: TGTGCCAGCAGCCCCGGGACCTCATGGGACACTGAAGCTTTCTTT
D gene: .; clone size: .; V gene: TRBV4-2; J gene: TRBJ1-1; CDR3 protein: CASSQGGRLRGTEAFF; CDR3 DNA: TGTGCCAGCAGCCAAGGCGGGAGACTTAGAGGGACTGAAGCTTTCTTT
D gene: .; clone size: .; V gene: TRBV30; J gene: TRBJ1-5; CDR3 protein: CAWSGRYNQPQHF; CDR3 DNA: TGTGCCTGGAGTGGTAGATACAATCAGCCCCAGCATTTT
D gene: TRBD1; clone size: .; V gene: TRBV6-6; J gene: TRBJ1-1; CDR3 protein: CASRLDRGYTEAFF; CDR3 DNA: TGTGCCAGCAGACTGGACAGGGGATACACTGAAGCTTTCTTT
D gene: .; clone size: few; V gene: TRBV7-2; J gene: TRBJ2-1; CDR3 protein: CASSLVGRLYNEQFF; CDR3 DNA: TGTGCCAGCAGCTTAGTAGGCAGGCTTTACAATGAGCAGTTCTTC
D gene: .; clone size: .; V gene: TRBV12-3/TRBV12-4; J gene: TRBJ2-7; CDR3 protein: CATSGRRDEQYF; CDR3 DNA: TGTGCCACCTCCGGGAGAAGGGACGAGCAGTACTTC